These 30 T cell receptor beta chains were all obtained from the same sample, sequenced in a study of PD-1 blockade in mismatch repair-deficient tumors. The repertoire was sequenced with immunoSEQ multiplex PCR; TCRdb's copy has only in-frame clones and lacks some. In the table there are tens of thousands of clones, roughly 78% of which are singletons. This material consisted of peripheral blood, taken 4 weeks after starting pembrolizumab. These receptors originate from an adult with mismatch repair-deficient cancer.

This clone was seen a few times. The chain's CDR3 is CAWTARGEAFF. The DNA for the CDR3 is TGTGCCTGGACTGCGAGGGGGGAAGCTTTCTTT. V and J are TRBV30 and TRBJ1-1; D perhaps matches TRBD1 (6 bases). Looked up from germline, CDR1 is GTSNPN and CDR2 is SVGIG (reference sequence). The V and J ends lost 4 bases and 8 bases respectively, with 11 bases between them. The CDR3 covers 11 residues.

The CDR3 bases are TGTGCCAGCAGCGTAGGTAGCAGGCCACCCGGCGAGCAGTACTTC. Translated, it gives CASSVGSRPPGEQYF. The chain has TRBV9 and TRBJ2-7; D call uncertain. Trimming took 0 bases from V and 6 from J, leaving 16 bases between them. This CDR3 spans 15 amino acids. From germline, CDR1 is SGDLS and CDR2 YYNGEE.

Written as DNA, the CDR3 is TGTGCCTGGAGGCAAACTAGCGGGAGTGAACTGTATTTT. Its translation is CAWRQTSGSELYF. The chain couples TRBV30 to TRBJ2-3; 11 bases are shared with TRBD2. Losses at the gene ends were 3 bases for V and 14 bases for J; bases not matched to a gene: 10. This CDR3 has 13 amino acids. Germline CDR1 is GTSNPN and CDR2 is SVGIG (reference sequence).

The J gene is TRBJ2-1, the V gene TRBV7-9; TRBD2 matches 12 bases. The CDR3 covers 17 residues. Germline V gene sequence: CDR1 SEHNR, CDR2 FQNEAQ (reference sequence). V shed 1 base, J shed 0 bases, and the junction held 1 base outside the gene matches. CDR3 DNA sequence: TGTGCCAGCAGCTTAGGGACTAGCGGGAACTCCTACAATGAGCAGTTCTTC. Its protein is CASSLGTSGNSYNEQFF.

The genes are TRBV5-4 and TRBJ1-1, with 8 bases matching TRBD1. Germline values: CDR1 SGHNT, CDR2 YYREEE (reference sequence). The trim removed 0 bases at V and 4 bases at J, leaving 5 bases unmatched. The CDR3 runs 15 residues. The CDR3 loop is CASSLDAGGVTEAFF. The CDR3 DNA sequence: TGTGCCAGCAGCTTGGATGCAGGGGGCGTCACTGAAGCTTTCTTT.

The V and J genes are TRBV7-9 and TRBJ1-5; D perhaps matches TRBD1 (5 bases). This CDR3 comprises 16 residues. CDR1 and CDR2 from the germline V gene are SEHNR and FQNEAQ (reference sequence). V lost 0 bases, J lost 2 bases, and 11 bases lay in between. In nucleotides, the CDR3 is TGTGCCAGCAGCTTAGCGTTGGGACTTGGCAATCAGCCCCAGCATTTT. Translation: CASSLALGLGNQPQHF.

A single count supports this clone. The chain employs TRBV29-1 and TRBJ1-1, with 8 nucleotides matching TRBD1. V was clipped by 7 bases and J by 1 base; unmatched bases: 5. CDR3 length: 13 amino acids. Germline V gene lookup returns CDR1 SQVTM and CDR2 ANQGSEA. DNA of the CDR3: TGCAGCGGCCTAGGACAGGGGAACACTGAAGCTTTCTTT. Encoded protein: CSGLGQGNTEAFF. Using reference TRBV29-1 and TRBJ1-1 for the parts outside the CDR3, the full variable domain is SAVISQKPSRDICQRGTSLTIQCQVDSQVTMMFWYRQQPGQSLTLIATANQGSEATYESGFVIDKFPISRPNLTFSTLTVSNMSPEDSSIYLCSGLGQGNTEAFFGQGTRLTVV.

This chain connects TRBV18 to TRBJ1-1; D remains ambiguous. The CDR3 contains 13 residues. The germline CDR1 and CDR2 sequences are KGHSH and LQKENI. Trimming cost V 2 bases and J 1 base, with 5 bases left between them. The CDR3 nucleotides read TGTGCCAGCTCACCATACAAGAACACTGAAGCTTTCTTT. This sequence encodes CASSPYKNTEAFF.

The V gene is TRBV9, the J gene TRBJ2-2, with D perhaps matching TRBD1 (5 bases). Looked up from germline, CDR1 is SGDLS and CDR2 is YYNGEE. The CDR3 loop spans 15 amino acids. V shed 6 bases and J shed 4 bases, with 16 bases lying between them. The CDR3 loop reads CASNRAQGPTGELFF. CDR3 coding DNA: TGTGCCAGCAACCGAGCGCAGGGTCCCACCGGGGAGCTGTTTTTT.

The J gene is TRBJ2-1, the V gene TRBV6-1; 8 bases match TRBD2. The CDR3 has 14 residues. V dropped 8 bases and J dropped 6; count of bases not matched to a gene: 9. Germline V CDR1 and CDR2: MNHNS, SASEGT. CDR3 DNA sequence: TGTGCCAGCCGTCTAGCGGGCCTCCGCAATGAGCAGTTCTTC. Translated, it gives CASRLAGLRNEQFF.

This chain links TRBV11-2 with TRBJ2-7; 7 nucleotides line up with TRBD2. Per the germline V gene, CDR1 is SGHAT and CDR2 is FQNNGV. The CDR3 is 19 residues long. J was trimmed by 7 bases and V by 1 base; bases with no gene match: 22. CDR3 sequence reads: CASSLAWDYERWTISEQYF. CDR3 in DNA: TGTGCCAGCAGCTTAGCTTGGGACTATGAGCGATGGACTATAAGTGAGCAGTACTTC. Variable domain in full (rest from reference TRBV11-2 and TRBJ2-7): EAGVAQSPRYKIIEKRQSVAFWCNPISGHATLYWYQQILGQGPKLLIQFQNNGVVDDSQLPKDRFSAERLKGVDSTLKIQPAKLEDSAVYLCASSLAWDYERWTISEQYFGPGTRLTVT.

The CDR3 region has the DNA TGCAGCGTGGAACTAGCGGGAGGGGTTGAGCAGTTCTTC. This sequence encodes CSVELAGGVEQFF. V is TRBV29-1 and J is TRBJ2-1; 13 positions agree with TRBD2. Germline CDR1 SQVTM, CDR2 ANQGSEA. V was pared by 6 bases and J by 9 bases, with 5 bases of the junction left unmatched. CDR3 length equals 13 residues.

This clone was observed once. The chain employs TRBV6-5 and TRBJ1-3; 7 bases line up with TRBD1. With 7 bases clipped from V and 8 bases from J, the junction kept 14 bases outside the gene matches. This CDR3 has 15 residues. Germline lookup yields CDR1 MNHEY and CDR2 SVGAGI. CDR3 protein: CASTTIRDSRDTIYF. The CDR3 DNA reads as TGTGCCAGCACCACAATAAGGGACAGTCGGGACACCATATATTTT.

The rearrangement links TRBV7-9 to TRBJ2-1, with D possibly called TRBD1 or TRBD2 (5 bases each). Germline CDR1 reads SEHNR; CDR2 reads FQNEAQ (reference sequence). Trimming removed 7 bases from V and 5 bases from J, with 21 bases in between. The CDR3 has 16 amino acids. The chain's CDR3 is CASIPRGRDGNNEQFF. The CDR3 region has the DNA TGTGCCAGCATCCCAAGGGGAAGGGACGGAAACAATGAGCAGTTCTTC.

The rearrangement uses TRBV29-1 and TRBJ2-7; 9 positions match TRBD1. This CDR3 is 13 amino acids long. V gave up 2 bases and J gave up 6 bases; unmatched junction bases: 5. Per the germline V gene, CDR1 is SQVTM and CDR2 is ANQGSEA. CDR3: CSVETGQGSEQYF. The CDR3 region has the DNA TGCAGCGTTGAAACGGGACAGGGATCCGAGCAGTACTTC.

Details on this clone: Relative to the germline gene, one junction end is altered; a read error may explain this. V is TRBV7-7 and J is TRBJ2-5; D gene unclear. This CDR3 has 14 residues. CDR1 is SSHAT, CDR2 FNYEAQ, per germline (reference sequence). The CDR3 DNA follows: TGTGCTAGCAGCTTAGCTTTTCCTCCCGGGACCCAGTACTTC. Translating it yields CASSLAFPPGTQYF.

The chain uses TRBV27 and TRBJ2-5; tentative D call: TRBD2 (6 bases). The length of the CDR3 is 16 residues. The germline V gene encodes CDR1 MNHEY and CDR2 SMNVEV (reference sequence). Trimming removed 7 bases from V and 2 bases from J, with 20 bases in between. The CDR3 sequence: CASTWRGGNGQETQYF. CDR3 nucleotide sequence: TGTGCCAGCACCTGGAGGGGCGGGAACGGGCAAGAGACCCAGTACTTC.

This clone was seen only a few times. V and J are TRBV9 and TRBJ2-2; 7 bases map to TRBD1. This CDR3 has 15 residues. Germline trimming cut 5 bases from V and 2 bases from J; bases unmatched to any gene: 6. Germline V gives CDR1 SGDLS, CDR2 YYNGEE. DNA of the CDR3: TGTGCCAGCAGTGGGAGACAGGGTAACACCGGGGAGCTGTTTTTT. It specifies CASSGRQGNTGELFF. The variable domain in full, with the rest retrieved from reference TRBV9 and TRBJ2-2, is DSGVTQTPKHLITATGQRVTLRCSPRSGDLSVYWYQQSLDQGLQFLIQYYNGEERAKGNILERFSAQQFPDLHSELNLSSLELGDSALYFCASSGRQGNTGELFFGEGSRLTVL.

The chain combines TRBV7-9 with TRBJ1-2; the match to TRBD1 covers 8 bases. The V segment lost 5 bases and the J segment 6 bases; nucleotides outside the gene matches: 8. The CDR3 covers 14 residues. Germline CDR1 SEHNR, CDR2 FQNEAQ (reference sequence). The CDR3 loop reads CASSETDRVDGYTF. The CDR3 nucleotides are TGTGCCAGCAGCGAGACGGACAGGGTGGATGGCTACACCTTC.

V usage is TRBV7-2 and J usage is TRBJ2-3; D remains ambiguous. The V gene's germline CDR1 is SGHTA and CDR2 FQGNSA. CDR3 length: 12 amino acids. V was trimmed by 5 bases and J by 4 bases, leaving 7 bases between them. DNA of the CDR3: TGTGCCAGCAGCGCATCGGCAGATACGCAGTATTTT. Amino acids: CASSASADTQYF.

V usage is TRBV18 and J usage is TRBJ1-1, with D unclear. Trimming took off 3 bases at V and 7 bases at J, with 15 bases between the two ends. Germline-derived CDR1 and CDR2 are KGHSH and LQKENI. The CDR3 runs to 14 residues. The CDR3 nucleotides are TGTGCCAGCTCACCCGGACCTACCGGGGTTGAAGCTTTCTTT. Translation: CASSPGPTGVEAFF.

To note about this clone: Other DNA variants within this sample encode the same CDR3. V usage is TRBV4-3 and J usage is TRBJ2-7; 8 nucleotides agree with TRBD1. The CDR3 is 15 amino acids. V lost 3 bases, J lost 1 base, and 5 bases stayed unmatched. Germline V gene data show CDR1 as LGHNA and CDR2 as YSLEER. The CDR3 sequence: CASSHSGTGSYEQYF. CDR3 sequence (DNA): TGCGCCAGCAGCCATTCCGGGACAGGATCCTACGAGCAGTACTTC.

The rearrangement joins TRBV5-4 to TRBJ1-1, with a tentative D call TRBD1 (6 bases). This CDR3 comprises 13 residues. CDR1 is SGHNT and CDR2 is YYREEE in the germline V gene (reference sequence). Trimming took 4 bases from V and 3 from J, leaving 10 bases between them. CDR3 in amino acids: CASSAHRDTEAFF. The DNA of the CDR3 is TGTGCCAGCAGCGCCCACAGGGACACTGAAGCTTTCTTT.

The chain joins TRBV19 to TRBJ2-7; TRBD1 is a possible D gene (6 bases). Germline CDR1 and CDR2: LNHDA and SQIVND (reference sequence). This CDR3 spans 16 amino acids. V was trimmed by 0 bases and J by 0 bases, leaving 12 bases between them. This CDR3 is CASSIESGTYSYEQYF. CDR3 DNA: TGTGCCAGTAGTATAGAATCAGGGACATACTCCTACGAGCAGTACTTC.

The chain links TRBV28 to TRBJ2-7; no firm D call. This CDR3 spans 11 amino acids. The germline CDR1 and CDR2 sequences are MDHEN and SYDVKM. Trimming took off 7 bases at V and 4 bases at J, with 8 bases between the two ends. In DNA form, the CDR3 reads TGTGCCAGCAAACGGAAATACGAGCAGTACTTC. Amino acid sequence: CASKRKYEQYF. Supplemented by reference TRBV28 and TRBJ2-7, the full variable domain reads DVKVTQSSRYLVKRTGEKVFLECVQDMDHENMFWYRQDPGLGLRLIYFSYDVKMKEKGDIPEGYSVSREKKERFSLILESASTNQTSMYLCASKRKYEQYFGPGTRLTVT.

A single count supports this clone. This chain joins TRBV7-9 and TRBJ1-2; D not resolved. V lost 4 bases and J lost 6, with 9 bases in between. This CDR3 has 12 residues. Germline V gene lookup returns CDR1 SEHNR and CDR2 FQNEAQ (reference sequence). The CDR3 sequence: CASSSIVDGYTF. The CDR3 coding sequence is TGTGCCAGCAGCTCCATAGTGGATGGCTACACCTTC.

The CDR3 DNA reads TGCGCCAGCAGCCCGCCCGGACAGAAAGCGAACACCGGGGAGCTGTTTTTT. Residues: CASSPPGQKANTGELFF. The J gene is TRBJ2-2, the V gene TRBV5-1; a weak D match, TRBD1 (6 bases). Germline V gene sequence: CDR1 SGHRS, CDR2 YFSETQ. With 4 bases removed from V and 0 bases from J, the gap between germline ends came to 16 bases. The CDR3 consists of 17 residues.

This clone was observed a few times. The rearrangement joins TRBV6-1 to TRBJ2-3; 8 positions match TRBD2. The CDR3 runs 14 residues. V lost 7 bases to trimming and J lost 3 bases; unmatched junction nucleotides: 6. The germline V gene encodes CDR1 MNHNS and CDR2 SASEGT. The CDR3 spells CASTQRGGTDTQYF. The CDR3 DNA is TGTGCCAGCACCCAACGGGGGGGTACAGATACGCAGTATTTT.

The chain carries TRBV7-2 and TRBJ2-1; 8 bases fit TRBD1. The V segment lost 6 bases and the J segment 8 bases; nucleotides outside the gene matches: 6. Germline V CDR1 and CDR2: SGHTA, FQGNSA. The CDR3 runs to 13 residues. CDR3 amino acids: CASSIRGRDEQFF. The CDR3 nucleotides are TGTGCCAGCAGTATCAGGGGGCGCGATGAGCAGTTCTTC.

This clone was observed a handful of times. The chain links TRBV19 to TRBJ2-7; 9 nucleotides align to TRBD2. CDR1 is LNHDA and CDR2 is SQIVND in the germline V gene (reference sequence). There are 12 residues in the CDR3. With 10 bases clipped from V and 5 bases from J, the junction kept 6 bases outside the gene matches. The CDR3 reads CATGLARHEQYF. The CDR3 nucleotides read TGTGCCACCGGACTAGCGAGGCACGAGCAGTACTTC.